One and the same sample provided the 16 T cell receptor beta chains below, sequenced in a study of CD8 T cells in ankylosing spondylitis. Study-level findings and limits: Blood from ankylosing spondylitis patients appeared to carry a characteristic roughly 8-variant TCR beta motif.

TCRdb reanalysed the 5' RACE reads using MiXCR and keeps one entry per CDR3 protein. The sample shows more than 600,000 distinct CDR3 sequences, around 17% of them seen only once. Their specific antigens are unknown. Sequences were obtained from blood, either unsorted or a sorted T cell fraction (not recorded which). These receptors were obtained from a male donor with ankylosing spondylitis.

The rearrangement links TRBV6-2 or TRBV6-3 to TRBJ2-1, with D perhaps matching TRBD1 (5 bases). The CDR3 has 15 residues. Germline-derived CDR1 and CDR2 are MNHEY and SVGEGT. Trimming cost V 3 bases and J 2 bases, with 11 bases left between them. The CDR3, as DNA: TGTGCCAGCAGTTATTGGCAGGGTACCTACAATGAGCAGTTCTTC. Its protein product is CASSYWQGTYNEQFF.

This clonotype appeared a few times. CDR3 sequence (DNA): TGCAGCGTTGAAGTAGGCGGGAGGACCTACAATGAGCAGTTCTTC. Amino acid sequence: CSVEVGGRTYNEQFF. The chain has TRBV29-1 and TRBJ2-1; 8 nucleotides agree with TRBD2. Germline-derived CDR1 and CDR2 are SQVTM and ANQGSEA. V trimming: 1 base; J trimming: 2 bases; junction bases outside the gene matches: 4. This CDR3 is 15 amino acids long.

The CDR3 region is CSARDLGSNTDTQYF. The CDR3 DNA reads as TGCAGTGCTAGAGATCTGGGGTCAAACACAGATACGCAGTATTTT. The chain joins TRBV20-1 to TRBJ2-3; D is unclear. The ends were cut back, 0 bases at V and 2 bases at J, with 12 bases in the middle. CDR1 and CDR2 (germline): DFQATT, SNEGSKA (reference sequence). The CDR3 loop spans 15 amino acids.

This clonotype was counted a few times. The chain uses TRBV24-1 and TRBJ2-1; D is possibly TRBD2 (6 bases). The CDR3 runs 12 residues. Trimming cost V 6 bases and J 10 bases, with 12 bases left between them. Germline CDR1 and CDR2: KGHDR and SFDVKD. The CDR3: CATSYSGEEQFF. The CDR3 nucleotides are TGTGCCACCAGTTACTCGGGGGAAGAGCAGTTCTTC.

The chain links TRBV9 to TRBJ1-2; D gene unclear. The CDR3 sequence is 12 residues long. Germline CDR1 is SGDLS and CDR2 is YYNGEE. The V gene lost 1 base and the J gene lost 6 bases, with 7 bases spanning the gap. The CDR3 DNA reads TGTGCCAGCAGCGTACCCCAGCATGGCTACACCTTC. It codes for CASSVPQHGYTF.

This rearrangement joins TRBV6-2 or TRBV6-3 to TRBJ2-1; the match to TRBD2 covers 12 bases. CDR3 size: 15 residues. With 4 bases clipped from V and 15 bases from J, the junction kept 13 bases outside the gene matches. Germline CDR1 and CDR2: MNHEY and SVGEGT. In DNA form, the CDR3 reads TGTGCCAGCAGTTCCGGACTAGCGGGACCCGAGGGGCGGTTCTTC. Translated, it gives CASSSGLAGPEGRFF.

This clonotype appeared a few times. The chain carries TRBV28 and TRBJ2-5; 11 bases fit TRBD2. Germline V gene lookup returns CDR1 MDHEN and CDR2 SYDVKM. The CDR3 has 18 residues. Germline trimming cut 6 bases from V and 0 bases from J; bases unmatched to any gene: 12. The CDR3 DNA reads TGTGCCAGCAGGGGACTATCGGGACTAGCGGACTACCAAGAGACCCAGTACTTC. It is translated as CASRGLSGLADYQETQYF.

The chain carries TRBV20-1 and TRBJ2-1; D remains ambiguous. The V end lost 0 bases, the J end lost 9 bases, and 18 bases lay between the germline ends. This CDR3 is 15 amino acids long. The germline V gene encodes CDR1 DFQATT and CDR2 SNEGSKA (reference sequence). CDR3 bases: TGCAGTGCTAGAGAACCTGGGTCTTCCCCAGGTGAGCAGTTCTTC. Protein sequence: CSAREPGSSPGEQFF.

The chain combines TRBV20-1 with TRBJ1-4, with D possibly TRBD1 on 5 matching bases. The germline V gene has CDR1 DFQATT and CDR2 SNEGSKA (reference sequence). V lost 3 bases and J 7 bases, leaving 15 bases between the germline ends. The CDR3 is made up of 14 amino acids. As DNA, the CDR3 is TGCAGTGCTAGGTCCAGGGTGGGAGGTGAAAAACTGTTTTTT. This sequence encodes CSARSRVGGEKLFF.

The chain combines TRBV12-3 or TRBV12-4 with TRBJ1-2, with 9 bases fitting TRBD1. CDR3 length: 15 residues. The junction had 10 bases not matched to a gene; V was cut back by 6 bases and J by 5 bases. For the CDR3, the DNA is TGTGCCAGCAGCCCTGACAGGGGGTTCGGGTATGGCTACACCTTC. Translation gives CASSPDRGFGYGYTF.

This rearrangement joins TRBV5-1 to TRBJ2-1; 9 nucleotides match TRBD2. CDR3 size: 15 residues. Germline assignment: CDR1 SGHRS and CDR2 YFSETQ. Germline trimming cut 5 bases from V and 6 bases from J; bases unmatched to any gene: 9. CDR3 DNA: TGCGCCAGCAGAGGCGGGAGGGCCTACCCCAATGAGCAGTTCTTC. Translation gives CASRGGRAYPNEQFF.

This clonotype has a handful of counts. The CDR3 reads CASSQVGGPPLGEQYF. CDR3 nucleotides: TGCGCCAGCAGCCAAGTAGGAGGACCCCCTTTGGGGGAGCAGTACTTC. The chain couples TRBV4-1 to TRBJ2-7, with a weak D call TRBD2 (5 bases). Trimming took 1 base from V and 7 from J, leaving 20 bases between them. CDR1 and CDR2 from the germline V gene are MGHRA and YSYEKL. CDR3 length: 16 amino acids.

In regard to this clonotype: Germline is not matched at one junction end, which may reflect a read error. V and J are TRBV11-2 and TRBJ2-1; D is uncertain. Germline V gene data show CDR1 as SGHAT and CDR2 as FQNNGV. CDR3 length: 14 amino acids. CDR3 sequence (DNA): TGTGCCAACAGCTTATATTATAAAGACAATGAGCAGTTCTTC. It is translated as CANSLYYKDNEQFF. Filled out from reference TRBV11-2 and TRBJ2-1, the complete variable domain reads EAGVAQSPRYKIIEKRQSVAFWCNPISGHATLYWYQQILGQGPKLLIQFQNNGVVDDSQLPKDRFSAERLKGVDSTLKIQPAKLEDSAVYLCANSLYYKDNEQFFGPGTRLTVL.

This clonotype has more than one count but fewer than ten. The germline gene is not matched at one end of the junction; a read error may be the cause. This rearrangement joins TRBV7-2 to TRBJ1-2; D unresolved. The CDR3 extends over 13 amino acids. In germline, CDR1 is SGHTA, CDR2 FQGNSA. For the CDR3, the DNA is TGTGCCAGCAGTCCTGGGGTGGACTATGGCTACTCCTTC. Its protein product is CASSPGVDYGYSF. The full variable domain, rest sourced from reference TRBV7-2 and TRBJ1-2, is GAGVSQSPSNKVTEKGKDVELRCDPISGHTALYWYRQSLGQGLEFLIYFQGNSAPDKSGLPSDRFSAERTGGSVSTLTIQRTQQEDSAVYLCASSPGVDYGYSFGSGTRLTVV.

This clonotype came up a few times. As DNA, the CDR3 is TGTGCCAGCAGCTCCGGCCCAGCGGGGTTCCAAGAGACCCAGTACTTC. It specifies CASSSGPAGFQETQYF. This chain connects TRBV5-4 to TRBJ2-5; 7 nucleotides align to TRBD2. The germline V gene encodes CDR1 SGHNT and CDR2 YYREEE (reference sequence). V trimming: 3 bases; J trimming: 1 base; junction bases outside the gene matches: 9. The CDR3 totals 16 residues.

The chain employs TRBV7-2 and TRBJ2-2; no firm D call. This CDR3 has 14 amino acids. Trimming took 1 base from V and 7 from J, leaving 10 bases between them. Germline V gene lookup returns CDR1 SGHTA and CDR2 FQGNSA. CDR3 residues: CASSLGLDVGELFF. CDR3 coding DNA: TGTGCCAGCAGCTTAGGTCTAGATGTCGGGGAGCTGTTTTTT.